This T cell receptor beta chain derives from a study of memory CD4+ T cells and cytomegalovirus serostatus. Study background: This sample comes from healthy Belgian adults, eight or nine CMV seropositive, some 22 seronegative.

Assay: immunoSEQ multiplex PCR; the TCRdb copy retains only in-frame clones and omits some. The sample includes about 50,000 clones, around 80% of them seen just once. This clone turned up a few times. Its antigen is still unknown. The sort gate was single viable CD3+CD4+CD8-CD45RO+ cells for memory CD4+ T cells. The study, taken as a whole, reports: CMV serostatus prediction reached median AUC approximately 0.96, or 0.89 with US-trained model.

This CDR3 spans 13 amino acids. Germline loops: CDR1 SGHVS, CDR2 FNYEAQ. The V end lost 3 bases, the J end lost 3 bases, and 8 bases lay between the germline ends. The source material was memory CD4+ T cells from blood. The chain carries TRBV7-6 and TRBJ1-1; D remains ambiguous. The receptor was isolated from an adult in good health and CMV-seronegative. CDR3 bases: TGTGCCAGCAGCTTTCAGTCATACACTGAAGCTTTCTTT. As protein: CASSFQSYTEAFF.